This T cell receptor beta chain was sequenced during a study of blood T cell repertoires in COVID-19. Study details: Researchers got acute and convalescent COVID-19 samples from the United States, Italy and Spain. The analysed material was cDNA or gDNA that came from T cells, B-cell-depleted T cells, or PBMCs.

Per germline, CDR1 PRHDT and CDR2 FYEKMQ (reference sequence). The V and J ends lost 5 bases and 2 bases, in that order; junction bases with no gene match: 5. CDR3 length equals 14 residues. In the authors' workflow: Reference gene primers were amplified, and this amplification served to estimate nucleated cell counts. TCRdb's copy holds only in-frame clones and misses some; the assay was immunoSEQ multiplex PCR. V and J calls plus clone size are reproduced from that table; the DNA served to infer D and trimming. Here the sample spans around 130,000 clones, just over 85% being singletons. This clone was seen only a few times.

This TCR was sampled from a middle-aged man with acute or convalescent COVID-19. Input material: peripheral blood. The chain joins TRBV13 to TRBJ1-2, with TRBD1 matching 7 bases. This chain's CDR3 is CASSQRDRNYGYTF. CDR3 DNA sequence: TGTGCCAGCAGCCAAAGGGACAGAAACTATGGCTACACCTTC.